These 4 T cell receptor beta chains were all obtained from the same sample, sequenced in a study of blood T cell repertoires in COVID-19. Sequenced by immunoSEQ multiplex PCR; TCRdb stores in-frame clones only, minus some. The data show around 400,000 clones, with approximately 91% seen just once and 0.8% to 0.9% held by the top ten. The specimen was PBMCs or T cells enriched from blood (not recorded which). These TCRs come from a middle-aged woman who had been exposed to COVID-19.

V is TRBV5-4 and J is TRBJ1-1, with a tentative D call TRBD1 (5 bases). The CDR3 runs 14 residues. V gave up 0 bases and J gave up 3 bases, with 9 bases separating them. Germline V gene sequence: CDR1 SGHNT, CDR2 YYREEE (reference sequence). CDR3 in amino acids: CASSLEGVDTEAFF. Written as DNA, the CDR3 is TGTGCCAGCAGCTTGGAAGGGGTGGACACTGAAGCTTTCTTT.

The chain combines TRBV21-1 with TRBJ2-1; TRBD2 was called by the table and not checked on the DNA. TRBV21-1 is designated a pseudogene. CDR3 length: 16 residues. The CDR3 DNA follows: TGTGCCAGCAGCAAAGCGGCGGGGGGGTCCTACAATGAGCAGTTCTTC. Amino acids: CASSKAAGGSYNEQFF.

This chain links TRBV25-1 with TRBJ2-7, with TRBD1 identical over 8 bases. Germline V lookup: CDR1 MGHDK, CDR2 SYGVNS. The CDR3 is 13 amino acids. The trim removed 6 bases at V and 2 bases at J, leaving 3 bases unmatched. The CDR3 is CASSRGLAYEQYF. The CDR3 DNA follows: TGTGCCAGCAGCAGGGGGCTGGCCTACGAGCAGTACTTC.

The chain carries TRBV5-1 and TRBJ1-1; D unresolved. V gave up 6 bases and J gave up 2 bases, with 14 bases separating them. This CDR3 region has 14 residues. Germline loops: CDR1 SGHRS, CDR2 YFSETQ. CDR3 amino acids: CASNDDDFNTEAFF. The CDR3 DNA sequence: TGCGCCAGCAATGACGATGACTTTAACACTGAAGCTTTCTTT.